A selection of T cell receptor beta chains follows, all from one sample in a study of blood T cell repertoires in COVID-19. Assay used: immunoSEQ multiplex PCR; TCRdb lists only in-frame clones, some missing. The sample records hundreds of thousands of clones, about 87% being singletons. The sequenced material came from PBMCs or T cells enriched from blood (not recorded which). The receptors shown here come from a woman between 18 and 29 years old who had recovered from COVID-19. Both conserved end residues are part of each CDR3. Each record gives: CDR3 protein, J gene, V gene.

CDR3: CASSLRRGADTQYF
J: TRBJ2-3
V: TRBV7-2

CDR3: CASSLIEGQNQPQHF
J: TRBJ1-5
V: TRBV5-8

CDR3: CASTRGSNYGYTF
J: TRBJ1-2
V: TRBV6-5

CDR3: CATSRGGSSGDMETQYF
J: TRBJ2-5
V: TRBV15

CDR3: CASSRTGGPQHF
J: TRBJ1-5
V: TRBV5-8

CDR3: CASSLVGTGGVGNTIYF
J: TRBJ1-3
V: TRBV28

CDR3: CASSNRALSYEQYF
J: TRBJ2-7
V: TRBV6-2/TRBV6-3

CDR3: CASSFPNIEKLFF
J: TRBJ1-4
V: TRBV12-3/TRBV12-4

CDR3: CASSQSRQETQYF
J: TRBJ2-5
V: TRBV6-5

CDR3: CASRRRTSTDTQYF
J: TRBJ2-3
V: TRBV27

CDR3: CASTRDSPLSANYGYTF
J: TRBJ1-2
V: TRBV7-9

CDR3: CASSLGGLEQYF
J: TRBJ2-7
V: TRBV11-2

CDR3: CASSYSRGNQPQHF
J: TRBJ1-5
V: TRBV6-2/TRBV6-3

CDR3: CASSHPKAPQVHSNQPQHF
J: TRBJ1-5
V: TRBV3-1/TRBV3-2

CDR3: CASSVDDRVRGSYNEQFF
J: TRBJ2-1
V: TRBV9

CDR3: CASSMGQFTDTQYF
J: TRBJ2-3
V: TRBV19

CDR3: CAGGQGVANEQFF
J: TRBJ2-1
V: TRBV7-9

CDR3: CASSLATDQPQHF
J: TRBJ1-5
V: TRBV12-3/TRBV12-4

CDR3: CASSPQGNTGELFF
J: TRBJ2-2
V: TRBV5-1

CDR3: CASSSRGKSGNTIYF
J: TRBJ1-3
V: TRBV21-1

CDR3: CASSPGTPRTYEQYF
J: TRBJ2-7
V: TRBV28

CDR3: CASSPRQGTEKLFF
J: TRBJ1-4
V: TRBV18

CDR3: CASSFSGTGANTGELFF
J: TRBJ2-2
V: TRBV28

CDR3: CASSRGTGVWLGTEAFF
J: TRBJ1-1
V: TRBV4-2

CDR3: CASSPAGERGYGYTF
J: TRBJ1-2
V: TRBV7-2

CDR3: CASSEGQGNYGYTF
J: TRBJ1-2
V: TRBV2

CDR3: CASSRRYSNQPQHF
J: TRBJ1-5
V: TRBV28

CDR3: CASSLLAEGGETQYF
J: TRBJ2-5
V: TRBV7-9

CDR3: CASSLSAGRGPIEETQYF
J: TRBJ2-5
V: TRBV28

CDR3: CASSLEGQNYGYTF
J: TRBJ1-2
V: TRBV7-9

CDR3: CAWSVLLTANYGYTF
J: TRBJ1-2
V: TRBV30

CDR3: CASSQQPGQAYEQYF
J: TRBJ2-7
V: TRBV4-3

CDR3: CAISESGREPFF
J: TRBJ2-1
V: TRBV10-3

CDR3: CASSQDFNPRGAFF
J: TRBJ1-1
V: TRBV3-1/TRBV3-2

CDR3: CASSSHGDSNEQYF
J: TRBJ2-7
V: TRBV7-2

CDR3: CASSRQGAGNTIYF
J: TRBJ1-3
V: TRBV3-1/TRBV3-2

CDR3: CASSIGQINEKLFF
J: TRBJ1-4
V: TRBV19

CDR3: CASSYLGESGNQPQHF
J: TRBJ1-5
V: TRBV6-2/TRBV6-3

CDR3: CASSESLGLHF
J: TRBJ1-6
V: TRBV25-1

CDR3: CASRKGFSGSWELFF
J: TRBJ2-2
V: TRBV3-1/TRBV3-2

CDR3: CASSVGLAGTGELFF
J: TRBJ2-2
V: TRBV9

CDR3: CAIGGQGGDTQYF
J: TRBJ2-3
V: TRBV6-5

CDR3: CASSPPRGDTQYF
J: TRBJ2-3
V: TRBV28

CDR3: CASSDSNGGADTQYF
J: TRBJ2-3
V: TRBV6-4

CDR3: CSVEDLAGETQYF
J: TRBJ2-5
V: TRBV29-1

CDR3: CASSFGSYSGALNTEAFF
J: TRBJ1-1
V: TRBV5-8

CDR3: CASRGAGYTGELFF
J: TRBJ2-2
V: TRBV19

CDR3: CASSNLCRAGVTDTQYF
J: TRBJ2-3
V: TRBV21-1

CDR3: CASSQDVRQGNEKLFF
J: TRBJ1-4
V: TRBV4-3

CDR3: CASSLERFDQPQHF
J: TRBJ1-5
V: TRBV5-1

CDR3: CASSIRGPVDNQPQHF
J: TRBJ1-5
V: TRBV19

CDR3: CASRLDRGRTGELFF
J: TRBJ2-2
V: TRBV28

CDR3: CASSISRADSRGYTF
J: TRBJ1-2
V: TRBV19

CDR3: CASSPGGPNTEAFF
J: TRBJ1-1
V: TRBV7-3

CDR3: CASPGGRDYGYTF
J: TRBJ1-2
V: TRBV11-3

CDR3: CASSDPGQGADGYTF
J: TRBJ1-2
V: TRBV6-1

CDR3: CASSLGDRVGTEAFF
J: TRBJ1-1
V: TRBV5-4

CDR3: CASSPSASGDYEQYF
J: TRBJ2-7
V: TRBV18

CDR3: CASSRPRNSPLHF
J: TRBJ1-6
V: TRBV28

CDR3: CASSAQWAGGINIQYF
J: TRBJ2-4
V: TRBV3-1/TRBV3-2